The 29 T cell receptor beta chains in this list originate from one sample, sequenced in a study of shared clonotypes between healthy human individuals. Clones were sequenced by immunoSEQ multiplex PCR, and TCRdb holds only the in-frame ones, with some missing. The repertoire holds under 1,100,000 clones, with about four fifths as singletons. Sequences were obtained from memory CD4+ T cells from PBMCs. Documented subset: CD45RA-negative fraction. Receptor source: a young man in good health. Some clones in this sample may be carry-over from other donors' samples.

The sample holds many counts of this clone. Within the sample, other DNA sequences also encode this same CDR3. The V gene is TRBV9, the J gene TRBJ1-4; no clear D. Trimming cost V 0 bases and J 7 bases, with 7 bases left between them. The CDR3 length is 13 residues. Germline V gene sequence: CDR1 SGDLS, CDR2 YYNGEE. The CDR3 region has the DNA TGTGCCAGCAGCGTAGGACTGGGTGAAAAACTGTTTTTT. Protein: CASSVGLGEKLFF.

The rearrangement joins TRBV29-1 to TRBJ2-3; D not certain. The length of the CDR3 is 16 residues. Germline-derived CDR1 and CDR2 are SQVTM and ANQGSEA. Trimming removed 6 bases from V and 0 bases from J, with 19 bases in between. The DNA for the CDR3 is TGCAGCGTGGAGACCTTCGCGGCACAGAGCACAGATACGCAGTATTTT. Residues: CSVETFAAQSTDTQYF.

Notes on this clone: Given a much more abundant clone one base away, this may be a read error. The rearrangement links TRBV28 to TRBJ2-5; perhaps TRBD2 as D (5 bases). This CDR3 is 11 amino acids long. V gave up 6 bases and J gave up 5 bases, with 7 bases separating them. Germline V gene lookup returns CDR1 MDHEN and CDR2 SYDVKM. CDR3 sequence reads: CASRRVETQYF. The DNA for the CDR3 is TGTGCCAGCAGGCGGGTGGAGACCCAGTACTTC.

V is TRBV6-1 and J is TRBJ2-1, with TRBD2 matching 10 bases. Trimming took 7 bases from V and 4 from J; bases not matched to a gene: 7. Germline V gives CDR1 MNHNS, CDR2 SASEGT. The CDR3 is made up of 15 amino acids. Here the CDR3 DNA reads TGTGCCAGCAAGTCCTCGGGACTAGCGTACAATGAGCAGTTCTTC. Residues: CASKSSGLAYNEQFF.

The chain joins TRBV5-1 to TRBJ2-3; D remains ambiguous. Germline V lookup: CDR1 SGHRS, CDR2 YFSETQ. Between the trimmed V and J ends, which lost 0 bases and 1 base, there was a span of 9 bases. The CDR3 totals 15 residues. The CDR3 loop is CASSLGGPRTDTQYF. CDR3 in DNA: TGCGCCAGCAGCTTGGGGGGTCCCCGCACAGATACGCAGTATTTT.

CDR3 amino acids: CASSGLAGGSEQFF. DNA for the CDR3: TGCGCCAGCAGCGGACTAGCGGGAGGAAGTGAGCAGTTCTTC. The chain couples TRBV5-1 to TRBJ2-1, with 14 bases matching TRBD2. After removal of 4 bases from V and 9 bases from J, the junction contained 3 bases not matched to a gene. CDR1 SGHRS and CDR2 YFSETQ come from the germline V gene. The CDR3 is 14 amino acids.

This chain joins TRBV9 and TRBJ2-1; 10 bases are shared with TRBD1. Germline CDR1 reads SGDLS; CDR2 reads YYNGEE. The V and J ends lost 1 base and 9 bases, in that order; junction bases with no gene match: 4. This CDR3 has 14 residues. The CDR3 here is CASSVRGQGFEQFF. For the CDR3, the DNA is TGTGCCAGCAGCGTAAGGGGACAGGGGTTTGAGCAGTTCTTC. Using reference TRBV9 and TRBJ2-1 for the parts outside the CDR3, the full variable domain is DSGVTQTPKHLITATGQRVTLRCSPRSGDLSVYWYQQSLDQGLQFLIQYYNGEERAKGNILERFSAQQFPDLHSELNLSSLELGDSALYFCASSVRGQGFEQFFGPGTRLTVL.

The V gene is TRBV27, the J gene TRBJ2-7; possibly TRBD1 or TRBD2 for D (5 bases each). Germline CDR1 reads MNHEY; CDR2 reads SMNVEV (reference sequence). The ends were cut back, 3 bases at V and 7 bases at J, with 13 bases in the middle. The CDR3 sequence is 13 residues long. DNA for the CDR3: TGTGCCAGCAGTTTCGTGGGGGTGGATGAGCAGTACTTC. As protein: CASSFVGVDEQYF.

About this clone itself: A far larger clone is one base from this, pointing to a likely read error. Different DNA sequences within this sample yield the same CDR3. The chain combines TRBV30 with TRBJ2-2; D might be TRBD2 (5 bases). V lost 3 bases, J lost 5 bases, and 16 bases lay in between. The CDR3 runs 15 residues. The germline V gene has CDR1 GTSNPN and CDR2 SVGIG (reference sequence). CDR3: CAWSEGPLWTGELFF. For the CDR3, the DNA is TGTGCCTGGAGCGAGGGCCCTTTATGGACCGGGGAGCTGTTTTTT.

J is TRBJ2-7 and V is TRBV28, with TRBD1 matching over 9 bases. This CDR3 comprises 14 residues. Unmatched junction bases numbered 9, after V lost 5 bases and J lost 7 bases. CDR1 MDHEN and CDR2 SYDVKM come from the germline V gene. The CDR3 coding sequence is TGTGCCAGCAGTCCCCGGGACAGGGCGGGAGAGCAGTACTTC. This encodes CASSPRDRAGEQYF.

CDR3 protein: CASSPPGLSNTGELFF. The CDR3 bases are TGTGCCAGCAGCCCGCCGGGACTTTCGAACACCGGGGAGCTGTTTTTT. The genes are TRBV7-3 and TRBJ2-2, with a possible D match to TRBD2 (6 bases). Germline V gives CDR1 SGHTA, CDR2 FQGTGA. V was trimmed by 5 bases and J by 0 bases, leaving 13 bases between them. CDR3 length equals 16 residues.

Points on this clone: Other DNA variants within this sample encode the same CDR3. The V and J genes are TRBV5-1 and TRBJ2-5, with D possibly matching TRBD1 (5 bases). V was clipped by 0 bases and J by 1 base, with 7 bases between them. Germline assignment: CDR1 SGHRS and CDR2 YFSETQ. This CDR3 comprises 14 residues. The CDR3 sequence is CASSLGQPQETQYF. The CDR3 DNA reads TGCGCCAGCAGCTTGGGACAGCCCCAAGAGACCCAGTACTTC.

This chain uses TRBV10-2 with TRBJ2-3, with 12 bases that match TRBD2. With V trimmed by 5 bases and J by 8 bases, 5 bases remained unmatched. The CDR3 length is 14 residues. CDR1 and CDR2 (germline): WSHSY, SAAADI. The CDR3 reads CASSLLAGGGTQYF. The CDR3 region has the DNA TGCGCCAGCAGTCTACTAGCGGGAGGTGGTACGCAGTATTTT.

The J gene is TRBJ1-5, the V gene TRBV19; no clear D gene. Germline V CDR1 and CDR2: LNHDA, SQIVND (reference sequence). The CDR3 is made up of 15 amino acids. V lost 7 bases to trimming and J lost 3 bases, with 16 bases between them. The CDR3 sequence: CASNLVDGYNQPQHF. In nucleotides, the CDR3 is TGTGCCAGTAACCTAGTCGACGGTTACAATCAGCCCCAGCATTTT.

The V gene is TRBV5-5, the J gene TRBJ2-7; D not certain. The CDR3 runs to 11 residues. Deletions cut 5 bases from V and 1 base from J, with 4 bases between. Germline values: CDR1 SGHKS, CDR2 YYEKEE (reference sequence). The CDR3 DNA reads as TGTGCCAGCAGGGGGTCCTACGAGCAGTACTTC. Its protein is CASRGSYEQYF.

The J gene is TRBJ2-5, the V gene TRBV9, with D perhaps being TRBD1 or TRBD2 (5 bases each). The germline V gene encodes CDR1 SGDLS and CDR2 YYNGEE. The CDR3 spans 13 residues. Trimming pared 6 bases from V and 2 bases from J, leaving 11 bases between. The CDR3 DNA reads as TGTGCCAGCAACCGGGACGCTCAAGAGACCCAGTACTTC. Translating gives CASNRDAQETQYF.

This rearrangement joins TRBV2 to TRBJ2-7; no reliable D call. V gave up 3 bases and J gave up 0 bases, with 9 bases separating them. Germline CDR1 is SNHLY and CDR2 is FYNNEI. The CDR3 is 14 amino acids. The CDR3 DNA sequence: TGTGCCAGCAGTGACTTGGGCGCCTCCTACGAGCAGTACTTC. Protein: CASSDLGASYEQYF.

This clone occurred a few times. The chain's CDR3 is CAWRLLRDHSYEQYF. CDR3 in DNA: TGTGCCTGGAGACTTCTTCGGGACCACTCCTACGAGCAGTACTTC. The chain carries TRBV30 and TRBJ2-7; tentatively, D is TRBD1 or TRBD2 (5 bases each). V was pared by 3 bases and J by 0 bases, with 15 bases between. The germline CDR1 and CDR2 sequences are GTSNPN and SVGIG (reference sequence). The CDR3 extends over 15 amino acids.

As concerns this clone: Given a much more abundant clone one base away, this may be a read error. Other DNA sequences of this sample code for an identical CDR3. The chain joins TRBV30 to TRBJ2-2; 7 bases agree with TRBD1. There are 16 residues in the CDR3. CDR1 is GTSNPN, CDR2 SVGIG, per germline (reference sequence). The CDR3 sequence: CAWSVLGGRNTGELFF. In DNA form, the CDR3 reads TGTGCCTGGAGTGTCCTAGGGGGCCGGAACACCGGGGAGCTGTTCTTT.

The chain recombines TRBV6-5 with TRBJ2-7, with 7 bases matching TRBD1. The CDR3 covers 13 residues. Germline V gene lookup returns CDR1 MNHEY and CDR2 SVGAGI. Trimming cost V 6 bases and J 3 bases; bases outside gene matches: 5. This CDR3 is CASSQQGRYEQYF. DNA for the CDR3: TGTGCCAGCAGCCAACAGGGGCGCTACGAGCAGTACTTC.

This chain's CDR3 is CASSDSLGVTEQFF. In DNA form, the CDR3 reads TGTGCCAGCAGCGATTCCCTGGGGGTAACTGAGCAGTTCTTC. The chain uses TRBV28 and TRBJ2-1; either TRBD1 or TRBD2 may fit D (5 bases each). The CDR3 consists of 14 residues. Trimming removed 6 bases at V and 9 bases at J, with 18 bases between. CDR1 MDHEN and CDR2 SYDVKM come from the germline V gene.

V is TRBV5-1 and J is TRBJ2-7, with D perhaps TRBD1 or TRBD2 (5 bases each). The germline V gene has CDR1 SGHRS and CDR2 YFSETQ. The ends were cut back, 5 bases at V and 6 bases at J, with 18 bases in the middle. The CDR3 sequence is 14 residues long. CDR3 loop: CASRARGESREQYF. DNA for the CDR3: TGCGCCAGCAGGGCAAGGGGAGAGAGCCGCGAGCAGTACTTC.

This chain links TRBV5-1 with TRBJ2-3, with D perhaps matching TRBD2 (6 bases). Trimming removed 7 bases from V and 1 base from J, with 13 bases in between. This CDR3 is 14 amino acids long. Germline CDR1 reads SGHRS; CDR2 reads YFSETQ. CDR3 region: CASGRDSGTDTQYF. The CDR3 nucleotides are TGCGCCAGCGGCCGGGACTCAGGCACAGATACGCAGTATTTT.

This chain links TRBV19 with TRBJ1-1; D is possibly TRBD1 (5 bases). Germline-derived CDR1 and CDR2 are LNHDA and SQIVND (reference sequence). Trimming shortened V by 4 bases and J by 3 bases, and 9 bases separated the two germline ends. There are 13 residues in the CDR3. The CDR3 here is CASSRWGYTEAFF. The CDR3 DNA sequence: TGTGCCAGTAGTAGATGGGGGTACACTGAAGCTTTCTTT.

This clone was found a few times. CDR3 sequence (DNA): TGTGCCAGCAGACCCAGGGCAGGGTTGATGAACACTGAAGCTTTCTTT. Residues: CASRPRAGLMNTEAFF. The genes are TRBV13 and TRBJ1-1, with a possible D match to TRBD1 (5 bases). This CDR3 has 16 amino acids. With 6 bases removed from V and 0 bases from J, the gap between germline ends came to 17 bases. CDR1 is PRHDT, CDR2 FYEKMQ, per germline (reference sequence).

The chain joins TRBV14 to TRBJ1-1; 8 bases align to TRBD1. The length of the CDR3 is 21 residues. V trimming: 4 bases; J trimming: 5 bases; junction bases outside the gene matches: 27. CDR1 and CDR2 (germline): SGHDN, FVKESK. This CDR3 is CASSPRAQGAPMRGAVTEAFF. The CDR3, as DNA: TGTGCCAGCAGCCCAAGAGCCCAGGGGGCCCCGATGAGGGGGGCAGTAACTGAAGCTTTCTTT.

This rearrangement joins TRBV6-5 to TRBJ2-7, with unresolved D. Germline V CDR1 and CDR2: MNHEY, SVGAGI. With 5 bases removed from V and 2 bases from J, the gap between germline ends came to 16 bases. The CDR3 spans 15 residues. The chain's CDR3 is CASSPLGPATYEQYF. DNA for the CDR3: TGTGCCAGCAGTCCCCTCGGCCCAGCTACCTACGAGCAGTACTTC.

Concerning this clone: This likely reflects a read error, since a far larger clone is one base away. The chain joins TRBV10-3 to TRBJ1-1; 9 bases are shared with TRBD1. Germline-derived CDR1 and CDR2 are ENHRY and SYGVKD. V was clipped by 11 bases and J by 4 bases; unmatched bases: 11. This CDR3 has 14 amino acids. In nucleotides, the CDR3 is TGTGCCGTAACCTCGGACAGGGGAGGCACTGAAGCTTTCTTT. This codes for CAVTSDRGGTEAFF.

J is TRBJ1-2 and V is TRBV19, with TRBD1 as a possible D gene (6 bases). This CDR3 spans 15 amino acids. Germline lookup yields CDR1 LNHDA and CDR2 SQIVND (reference sequence). With 9 bases removed from V and 6 bases from J, the gap between germline ends came to 23 bases. CDR3 residues: CASGNIGGRSHGYTF. The DNA of the CDR3 is TGTGCCAGCGGGAACATTGGGGGGCGCAGCCATGGCTACACCTTC.